The rows below give T cell receptor beta chains drawn from one sample of a study of blood T cell repertoires in COVID-19. Sequenced by immunoSEQ multiplex PCR; TCRdb stores in-frame clones only, minus some. Of about half a million clones in the sample, 80% to 90% were seen once. The sample comprised peripheral blood. All receptors derive from a human donor in a cohort sampled during active COVID-19. Each CDR3 is given with its conserved first and last residue. D genes are given only for firm matches. Clone size is not always given. Where it is, it says once, few, many or a class for expanded clones.

V gene	J gene	clone size	D gene	CDR3 DNA	CDR3 protein
TRBV5-1	TRBJ2-1	-	-	TGCGCCAGCAGCGCGGAGGGATCCCGTGAGCAGTTCTTC	CASSAEGSREQFF
TRBV19	TRBJ1-1	-	-	TGTGCCAGTTCATTTCGAGACACTGAAGCTTTCTTT	CASSFRDTEAFF
TRBV19	TRBJ1-1	-	TRBD1	TGTGCCAGTTCACAGGGGTCGAACACTGAAGCTTTCTTT	CASSQGSNTEAFF
TRBV7-9	TRBJ1-1	-	-	TGTGCCAGCAGCCCACAGGGATACACTGAAGCTTTCTTT	CASSPQGYTEAFF
TRBV30	TRBJ2-7	-	TRBD2	TGTGCCTGGAGCCTAGCGGGCTACGAGCAGTACTTC	CAWSLAGYEQYF
TRBV7-2	TRBJ2-6	-	TRBD1	TGTGCCAGCAGCCCGACAGGGGGCGATGGGGCCAACGTCCTGACTTTC	CASSPTGGDGANVLTF
TRBV29-1	TRBJ1-5	-	TRBD1	TGCAGCGCCGGGACAGATAGCAATCAGCCCCAGCATTTT	CSAGTDSNQPQHF
TRBV19	TRBJ1-1	-	-	TGTGCCAGTACCCCCGTCGGGACACCTCAATGGGAAGCTTTCTTT	CASTPVGTPQWEAFF
TRBV9	TRBJ2-5	-	TRBD1	TGTGCCAGCAGCAATTCCCCCGGGACAGGGGACGAGACCCAGTACTTC	CASSNSPGTGDETQYF
TRBV30	TRBJ1-2	-	-	TGTGCCTGGAGTGTGTTGGGGGGCTATGGCTACACCTTC	CAWSVLGGYGYTF
TRBV2	TRBJ2-5	-	TRBD2	TGTGCCAGCAGCGGGGGACTAGCGGGAGAGACCCAGTACTTC	CASSGGLAGETQYF
TRBV11-1	TRBJ1-1	-	-	TGTGCCAGCAGCATAAATTTGAACACTGAAGCTTTCTTT	CASSINLNTEAFF
TRBV13	TRBJ2-7	-	-	TGTGCCAGCAGCTTAGCCGAGAGGCGGCACGAGCAGTACTTC	CASSLAERRHEQYF
TRBV7-9	TRBJ1-2	few	-	TGTGCCAGCAGCTTGTCACAGGGAGGGGCCCCTCTATATGGCTACACCTTC	CASSLSQGGAPLYGYTF
TRBV19	TRBJ2-7	-	-	TGTGCCAGTAGTATGTTGAGAAGCTCCTACGAGCAGTACTTC	CASSMLRSSYEQYF
TRBV14	TRBJ2-3	once	-	TGTGCCAGCAGCCAAGATGGCGGCACATATACGCAGTATTTT	CASSQDGGTYTQYF
TRBV11-2	TRBJ1-1	many	TRBD1	TGTGCCAGCACCGACCACAGGGGCCTTTCCCCCGCTTTCTTT	CASTDHRGLSPAFF
TRBV19	TRBJ2-4	-	-	TGTGCCAGTAGTATAAGCCCCCTAGCCAAAAACATTCAGTACTTC	CASSISPLAKNIQYF
TRBV6-5	TRBJ1-3	-	-	TGTGCCAGCAGTTACTCGGGGGGAACTGGAAACACCATATATTTT	CASSYSGGTGNTIYF
TRBV9	TRBJ2-7	-	-	TGTGCCAGCAGCGTAAATGTGGGGGCCGACACCTACGAGCAGTACTTC	CASSVNVGADTYEQYF
TRBV10-3	TRBJ2-5	-	TRBD1	TGTGCCATCAGTGAGTCGAAGGGCAGGGGGGAGACCCAGTACTTC	CAISESKGRGETQYF
TRBV6-5	TRBJ2-1	-	TRBD2	TGTGCCAGCTATGACAGCGGGAGTCTAAACGATGAGCAGTTCTTC	CASYDSGSLNDEQFF
TRBV28	TRBJ2-7	-	TRBD1	TGTGCCAGCAGCGGTGCCGGGACAGGACTCTCCTACGAGCAGTACTTC	CASSGAGTGLSYEQYF
TRBV6-2/TRBV6-3	TRBJ2-1	few	-	TGTGCCAGCAGTTACTCCAGGACTGAGGAGTTCTTC	CASSYSRTEEFF
TRBV5-1	TRBJ2-1	-	-	TGCGCCAGCAGCTTGCAGGGGACGGGTGAGCAGTTCTTC	CASSLQGTGEQFF
TRBV20-1	TRBJ2-1	-	-	TGCAGTGCTAGAGAAGACACTGAGCAGTTCTTC	CSAREDTEQFF
TRBV19	TRBJ2-3	-	-	TGTGCCAGTAGTACTTCAGGCACAGATACGCAGTATTTT	CASSTSGTDTQYF
TRBV28	TRBJ2-1	-	TRBD2	TGTGCCAGCAGTTCCTTAGCGGGTAGCTCCTACAATGAGCAGTTCTTC	CASSSLAGSSYNEQFF
TRBV20-1	TRBJ2-1	-	-	TGCAGTGCTAGTGCCCGGGAACTAAATGAGCAGTTCTTC	CSASARELNEQFF
TRBV28	TRBJ1-1	-	-	TGTGCCAGCAGTTTGGGATTCGACACGGAGAGGGTGGACACTGAAGCTTTCTTT	CASSLGFDTERVDTEAFF
TRBV4-2	TRBJ1-1	-	-	TGTGCCAGCAGCCAAGAATGGCGGATATTGTACACTGAAGCTTTCTTT	CASSQEWRILYTEAFF
TRBV27	TRBJ1-2	-	TRBD1	TGTGCCAGCAGTGTAAATTGGACAGGGAGGAATGGCTACACCTTC	CASSVNWTGRNGYTF
TRBV5-1	TRBJ2-1	-	-	TGCGCCAGCAGCTTGGACGGGAACTCCTACAATGAGCAGTTCTTC	CASSLDGNSYNEQFF
TRBV3-1/TRBV3-2	TRBJ2-7	-	TRBD1	TGTGCCAGCAGCCCAGGGAACAGGGGGAGCGAGCAGTACTTC	CASSPGNRGSEQYF
TRBV19	TRBJ1-2	once	-	TGTGCCAGTAGCCCCAGGGTACATGGCTACACCTTC	CASSPRVHGYTF
TRBV7-3	TRBJ2-3	-	TRBD1	TGTGCCAGCAGCGAGGGGGCGCAGGGAGATACGCAGTATTTT	CASSEGAQGDTQYF
TRBV10-3	TRBJ2-7	-	-	TGTGCCATCAATACGCAGGGTAGTAACGAGCAGTACTTC	CAINTQGSNEQYF
TRBV9	TRBJ2-7	-	TRBD1	TGTGCCAGCAGCGGGGGACAGGGCCCCTACGAGCAGTACTTC	CASSGGQGPYEQYF
TRBV6-5	TRBJ1-1	-	-	TGTGCCAGCAGTTCCTACCCAGGGCCGGCTTTCTTT	CASSSYPGPAFF
TRBV4-3	TRBJ2-1	-	TRBD2	TGCGCCAGCAGCCAACCCCTAGCGGGAGGGCGTTTAAATGAGCAGTTCTTC	CASSQPLAGGRLNEQFF
TRBV19	TRBJ2-5	-	TRBD2	TGTGCCAGTAGTCCCCCCCGGACTAGCGGGAAGACCCAGTACTTC	CASSPPRTSGKTQYF
TRBV6-1	TRBJ1-2	-	-	TGTGCCAGCAGTCAAGGAGGGTGGGACACCGTAGATGGCTACACCTTC	CASSQGGWDTVDGYTF
TRBV3-1/TRBV3-2	TRBJ2-7	-	TRBD1	TGTGCCAGCAGCCGCCGGGACAGGGGGCCCTACGAGCAGTACTTC	CASSRRDRGPYEQYF
TRBV7-9	TRBJ2-6	-	-	TGTGCCAGCAGCTTCGGAGGGCCTGGGGCCAACGTCCTGACTTTC	CASSFGGPGANVLTF
TRBV5-4	TRBJ2-1	-	TRBD2	TGTGCCAGCAGCTTGGGAGCGGGAGGAGTGTACAATGAGCAGTTCTTC	CASSLGAGGVYNEQFF
TRBV10-1	TRBJ2-1	-	TRBD2	TGCGCCAGCAGTGAGGGACTAGCGGAGTACAATGAGCAGTTCTTC	CASSEGLAEYNEQFF
TRBV5-4	TRBJ1-4	-	-	TGTGCCAGCAGCTTGCAAGGGGTTAATGAAAAACTGTTTTTT	CASSLQGVNEKLFF
TRBV5-4	TRBJ2-7	-	TRBD2	TGTGCCAGCAGCCGGGGGGGCTTGAACTACGAGCAGTACTTC	CASSRGGLNYEQYF
TRBV19	TRBJ2-7	-	TRBD2	TGTGCCAGTAGTATAGGGGGCCTAGCGGGTGAGCAGTACTTC	CASSIGGLAGEQYF
TRBV24-1	TRBJ2-1	-	TRBD1	TGTGCCACCAGTGATTTCGCCGTGACAGGGGTCTCCGAGCAGTTCTTC	CATSDFAVTGVSEQFF
TRBV7-9	TRBJ2-1	-	TRBD2	TGTGCCAGCAGCTACATAGCGGGAGAAGACAATGAGCAGTTCTTC	CASSYIAGEDNEQFF
TRBV11-2	TRBJ2-3	-	TRBD2	TGTGCCAGCAGCTTGAGCGGGAGTGAAGATACGCAGTATTTT	CASSLSGSEDTQYF
TRBV19	TRBJ2-3	-	TRBD2	TGTGCCAGTAGTTCCCGGACTAGCGGGAGAGGGACAGATACGCAGTATTTT	CASSSRTSGRGTDTQYF
TRBV29-1	TRBJ1-1	-	-	TGCAGCGTTGAAGATTCCGGGAAAGCTTTCTTT	CSVEDSGKAFF